This TCR beta chain was retrieved from a study of shared clonotypes between healthy human individuals (dated by TCRdb to about 2020). About the full investigation: A couple of women and three men aged 18 to 49 years were included in the cohort. To estimate repertoire size and how much clonotypes are shared between individuals, the study performed deep sequencing of blood TCR repertoires from about five healthy adults. To increase sequencing depth and limit assay-specific biases, TCR repertoire library preparation and sequencing were carried out by different laboratories using diverse techniques. For each donor, CD4 naive and CD4 memory were each given three plates, CD8 naive was given two plates, and CD8 memory was given one plate. Between about 0.8 and 8.9 billion PBMCs per donor were obtained by leukapheresis. General study outcomes and caveats: Even with the large sequencing depth, rarefaction of the sorted-subset datasets indicated that sequencing was incomplete. Clonotypes shared by all four sorted-subset donors showed higher generation probabilities than non-shared clonotypes. Because the study included a small number of donors, the genetic and exposure-history diversity represented was limited. Sharing across several donors was observed for about 5% of naive CD4, over 3% of naive CD8, roughly 2.4% of memory CD4, and around 0.44% of memory CD8 clonotypes. Larger estimated clonotype richness was generally found for naive subsets than for memory subsets. Only blood was sampled, and tissue TCR repertoires likely differ from those in blood. Based on pairwise subsampling, the degree of clonotype sharing among donors was expected to be affected by sequencing depth.

A word on this clone: It has no known antigen specificity. No qualities accompany the bases; no much larger clone lies one base away.

From V the trimming removes 5 bases and from J it removes 5 bases, while the gene matches leave 9 bases of the junction unaccounted for. Counted from cysteine to phenylalanine, this CDR3 has 15 amino acids. Only the CDR3 region is kept as DNA, spanning 45 bases read in frame from base 1. The germline V gene sets CDR1 to SGHTA and CDR2 to FQGTGA. Healthy HIV-negative adults with no recently reported acute infections or vaccinations were included as donors. All donors were Caucasian adults living in Nashville, Tennessee, USA. CD4+ T cells were enriched by magnetic negative selection; naive cells were then positively selected on CD45RA, and the negative fraction formed the memory subset. Blood was collected by leukapheresis, and PBMCs were isolated by Ficoll-Histopaque density gradient centrifugation and then cryopreserved in liquid nitrogen vapor phase. Analytical flow cytometry was used to check the purity and quantity of every magnetically sorted T cell population. Each sorted fraction had its genomic DNA isolated and then quantified by UV absorbance on a Nanodrop 2000c.

TCR CDR3 regions were amplified from genomic DNA by multiplex PCR using the deep immunoSEQ assay. Extracted genomic DNA from each cell subset was spread evenly across all wells of several immunoSEQ 96-well plates, with each plate serving as a replicate. For sorted subsets, approximately 190 ng of genomic DNA, equivalent to 25,000 to 35,000 T cell genomes, went into each replicate PCR. Purified libraries were quantified with a Qubit 3.0 fluorometer, sized on a Bioanalyzer 2100, and re-quantified with the KAPA Library Quantification kit. Every immunoSEQ 96-well plate was sequenced on a separate single-read 150-cycle Illumina NextSeq 550 flow cell. The study's own analysis went as follows. Because only junctional sequences without quality scores were contained in the immunoSEQ output, filtering matching that applied to full-length reads could not be performed. To assign V/J genes and CDR3, sequences were annotated against IMGT germline references using PyIR, a Python wrapper for IgBLAST v1.9. Reads were removed for weak V/J assignments (E-value above 1e-6), missing CDR3, stop codons, out-of-frame junctions, or ambiguous translated residues. V3J clonotypes were defined as sequences sharing the same inferred V gene, J gene, and CDR3 amino acid sequence. The percentage overlap between two repertoires was calculated by dividing the number of shared unique clonotypes by the size of the smaller repertoire. RTK rarefaction, the Chao1 estimator, and Recon v2.1 estimates of unobserved clonotypes were used to assess repertoire richness. OLGA was used to compute generation probabilities for all TCRbeta clonotypes that the gDNA method yielded from a handful of donors. TCRdb took this table from immuneACCESS and kept in-frame rearrangements with V and J called. Such tables lack part of the clones; where checked against another copy, unresolved V genes explain under half of the gap, and the rest is unexplained. Clonal size and the V and J genes are those of that table, whereas D and trimming came from the DNA. The sample table holds about 1.5 million clones, of which around 98% were seen once. The biggest ten clones account for roughly 0.42% of the sample.

This sequence uses TRBV7-3 and TRBJ2-3, and 8 bases in between align with TRBD2. The sequence came from a man aged 30-40 years in good health. The sequenced sample was naive CD4+ T cells sorted from blood. The sample's cell subset or site label, in plain terms: CD45RA+ positively selected. The sequenced DNA: TGTGCCAGCAGCATCGGGCGGGGGGCCGTAGATACGCAGTATTTT. It translates to CASSIGRGAVDTQYF.